These T cell receptor beta chains were read from a single sample in a study of blood T cell repertoires in COVID-19. The protocol was immunoSEQ multiplex PCR, while the TCRdb copy is restricted to in-frame clones and leaves out a portion. The sample gives some 33,000 clones, 85% of which show up once; around 6.6% is in the top ten. The sample comprised peripheral blood. Receptor source: a man aged 55 to 69 with active COVID-19. CDR3s leave out the opening cysteine and the closing phenylalanine or tryptophan. A D gene is named only where the DNA matches it firmly.

d_gene: NA; v_gene: TRBV28; j_gene: TRBJ1-5; CDR3aa: ASGQYNQPQH
d_gene: NA; v_gene: TRBV6-1; j_gene: TRBJ2-7; CDR3aa: ASSEPAETTYEQY
d_gene: NA; v_gene: TRBV5-5; j_gene: TRBJ2-5; CDR3aa: ASSFSPQETQY
d_gene: TRBD1; v_gene: TRBV14; j_gene: TRBJ1-1; CDR3aa: ASRDTGGGTEAF
d_gene: NA; v_gene: TRBV18; j_gene: TRBJ2-1; CDR3aa: ASSPGSSYNEQF
d_gene: TRBD1; v_gene: TRBV10-2; j_gene: TRBJ1-4; CDR3aa: ASSEWTGTANEKLF
d_gene: NA; v_gene: TRBV3-1/TRBV3-2; j_gene: TRBJ1-1; CDR3aa: ASSQDLGGVGLGF
d_gene: TRBD2; v_gene: TRBV2; j_gene: TRBJ2-1; CDR3aa: ASSDLGLAGRGDEQF
d_gene: NA; v_gene: TRBV9; j_gene: TRBJ1-6; CDR3aa: ASSSDGRYNSPLH
d_gene: NA; v_gene: TRBV7-3; j_gene: TRBJ1-1; CDR3aa: ASSLAGNTEAF
d_gene: TRBD1; v_gene: TRBV19; j_gene: TRBJ2-3; CDR3aa: ASSISVRTGVDTQY
d_gene: TRBD2; v_gene: TRBV2; j_gene: TRBJ2-1; CDR3aa: ASSPTSGKVNEQF